The TCR beta chain under discussion was sequenced for a study of early T cells in non-severe SARS-CoV-2 infection. General observations from the study: Database matching using VDJdb favored anti-spike CD8 responses, with private and CD4 specificities left missing.

Each cDNA molecule carried a unique molecular identifier. In TCRdb, the 5' RACE reads were re-called with MiXCR into one record per CDR3 protein. The data hold fewer than 75,000 distinct CDR3 sequences, with 20% to 25% observed a single time. Trimming pared 6 bases from V and 4 bases from J, leaving 13 bases between. CDR3 length: 13 amino acids. CDR1 and CDR2 (germline): MDHEN, SYDVKM. In its sample, this clonotype was seen a few times. As yet, its antigen is unknown. The chain carries TRBV28 and TRBJ2-7, with D possibly called TRBD1 or TRBD2 (5 bases each). This TCR was recovered from an adult who was a healthcare worker with PCR-confirmed SARS-CoV-2 infection or an uninfected control (not recorded which). This specimen was whole blood, taken at baseline. In DNA form, the CDR3 reads TGTGCCAGCAGATCCGGGACCGAATACGAGCAGTACTTC. Encoded protein: CASRSGTEYEQYF.